In this sample, the clone carrying this TCR beta chain turned up many times. The antigen is undetermined. Selection for sequencing was limited to patients who had shown CD8+CD57+ cell expansion by flow cytometry. Among the patients, all had severe acquired aplastic anemia. The CDR3 covers 18 residues. The germline V gene encodes CDR1 SGHVS and CDR2 FQNEAQ. V shed 3 bases and J 0 bases; nucleotides not matched to a gene: 7. Genomic DNA, serving as template, underwent TCR beta VDJ and CDR3 profiling. TCRdb used MiXCR to reprocess the reads, holding one entry per CDR3 protein. The repertoire consists of some 200,000 distinct CDR3 sequences, with approximately 50% occurring once and the leading ten covering around 8.8%. This sample stems from a study of CD8+CD57+ T cells in acquired aplastic anemia. Across the study: The DNA of sorted CD4+ and CD8+ cells averaged 3.2 ug.

General study findings and limits: Patients and controls turned out to have twenty-nine CD8+ CDR3 sequences in common.

The chain has TRBV7-8 and TRBJ2-6; 8 nucleotides match TRBD1. This clonotype was sampled from a human donor with aplastic anemia. Material for sequencing was sorted CD4+, CD8+, or CD8+CD57+ T cells (not recorded which) from PBMCs. CDR3 sequence: CASSLRTGLSSGANVLTF. The CDR3 nucleotides are TGTGCCAGCAGCTTGCGGACAGGGCTCAGCTCTGGGGCCAACGTCCTGACTTTC.